These T cell receptor beta chains were read from a single sample in a study of cytomegalovirus exposure and HLA in healthy donors. The repertoire was sequenced with immunoSEQ multiplex PCR; TCRdb's copy has only in-frame clones and lacks some. This sample has roughly 250,000 clones, with roughly two thirds found just once. Sequenced sample: PBMCs. Receptor source: a female donor in good health and CMV-seronegative. CDR3s include the opening cysteine and the closing phenylalanine or tryptophan. A D gene is named only where the DNA matches it firmly. Clone sizes are given selectively: once, few, many, or a class where the clone is expanded.

NA,NA,TRBJ1-3,TRBV19,CASSSGASGNTIYF,TGTGCCAGTAGTAGCGGGGCTAGTGGAAACACCATATATTTT
NA,NA,TRBJ2-7,TRBV30,CAWSVALDQQYF,TGTGCCTGGAGTGTAGCCCTAGACCAGCAGTACTTC
NA,TRBD1,TRBJ1-2,TRBV4-2,CASSQVGQGEVEGYTF,TGTGCCAGCAGCCAAGTTGGGCAGGGGGAAGTAGAAGGCTACACCTTC
NA,TRBD2,TRBJ2-7,TRBV5-4,CASSLVGLGAYEQYF,TGTGCCAGCAGCTTGGTGGGACTAGGCGCCTACGAGCAGTACTTC
NA,TRBD2,TRBJ2-1,TRBV29-1,CSVVGGGYNEQFF,TGCAGCGTTGTGGGGGGGGGTTACAATGAGCAGTTCTTC
NA,TRBD1,TRBJ2-2,TRBV7-8,CASSREPRDRSTGELFF,TGTGCCAGCAGCCGCGAACCAAGGGACAGGTCGACCGGGGAGCTGTTTTTT
few,NA,TRBJ1-3,TRBV5-4,CASSLVHSSGNTIYF,TGTGCCAGCAGCTTGGTACATTCCTCTGGAAACACCATATATTTT
few,TRBD2,TRBJ2-3,TRBV27,CASSLLAGGDTQYF,TGTGCCAGCAGCTTACTAGCGGGAGGAGATACGCAGTATTTT
once,TRBD2,TRBJ2-5,TRBV5-6,CASSFNQGAGETQYF,TGTGCCAGCAGCTTTAACCAGGGAGCGGGGGAGACCCAGTACTTC
once,NA,TRBJ2-3,TRBV19,CASSGAGSADTQYF,TGTGCCAGTAGTGGGGCGGGAAGCGCAGATACGCAGTATTTT
few,TRBD2,TRBJ2-7,TRBV11-2,CASSLDLGLAGAYEQYF,TGTGCCAGCAGCTTAGATCTGGGACTAGCGGGGGCCTACGAGCAGTACTTC
NA,NA,TRBJ2-1,TRBV28,CASSLPTPNEQFF,TGTGCCAGCAGTTTGCCTACCCCTAATGAGCAGTTCTTC
NA,TRBD1,TRBJ2-3,TRBV11-2,CASSSTGTEGDTQYF,TGTGCCAGCAGCTCTACAGGGACAGAGGGAGATACGCAGTATTTT
once,TRBD1,TRBJ2-5,TRBV6-4,CASSDPSRGQGLTETQYF,TGTGCCAGCAGTGACCCCTCCCGGGGACAGGGACTGACAGAGACCCAGTACTTC
NA,NA,TRBJ2-2,TRBV7-9,CASSLVRANTGELFF,TGTGCCAGCAGCTTAGTCCGCGCGAACACCGGGGAGCTGTTTTTT
NA,TRBD2,TRBJ2-7,TRBV5-4,CASSLLAGGAYEQYF,TGTGCCAGCAGCTTGTTAGCGGGAGGGGCCTACGAGCAGTACTTC
NA,TRBD2,TRBJ2-7,TRBV9,CASSVAPGGRGDEQYF,TGTGCCAGCAGCGTAGCTCCGGGCGGGAGAGGTGACGAGCAGTACTTC
NA,NA,TRBJ2-2,TRBV6-5,CASTAVNTGELFF,TGTGCCAGCACGGCGGTGAACACCGGGGAGCTGTTTTTT
NA,TRBD2,TRBJ2-3,TRBV7-3,CASSVTSGHTDTQYF,TGTGCCAGCAGCGTAACTAGCGGACACACAGATACGCAGTATTTT
NA,NA,TRBJ2-3,TRBV4-1,CASSQAVPLTVTQYF,TGCGCCAGCAGCCAAGCGGTCCCTCTAACGGTTACGCAGTATTTT
few,NA,TRBJ2-7,TRBV14,CASSHAMGGLRPHEQYF,TGTGCCAGCAGCCATGCTATGGGGGGACTTCGGCCGCACGAGCAGTACTTC
NA,TRBD1,TRBJ2-6,TRBV5-4,CASSSGQGHNSGANVLTF,TGTGCCAGCAGCTCCGGACAGGGTCATAACTCTGGGGCCAACGTCCTGACTTTC
NA,NA,TRBJ1-4,TRBV11-3,CASSPPGAGVEKLFF,TGTGCCAGCAGCCCACCGGGCGCAGGGGTTGAAAAACTGTTTTTT
NA,NA,TRBJ1-1,TRBV18,CASSPLIPPRESDTEAFF,TGTGCCAGCTCACCATTAATTCCCCCTCGGGAGAGCGACACTGAAGCTTTCTTT
NA,TRBD2,TRBJ2-5,TRBV28,CASSQRDGPVETQYF,TGTGCCAGCAGTCAGCGGGACGGCCCGGTAGAGACCCAGTACTTC
few,NA,TRBJ2-3,TRBV19,CASSMASHRTDTQYF,TGTGCCAGTAGTATGGCTAGCCACCGCACAGATACGCAGTATTTT
once,TRBD1,TRBJ2-3,TRBV29-1,CSVEGFPGTGGADTQYF,TGCAGCGTTGAAGGATTCCCCGGGACAGGGGGCGCGGATACGCAGTATTTT
NA,TRBD1,TRBJ2-3,TRBV5-6,CASSPPTGSSADTQYF,TGTGCCAGCAGCCCCCCGACAGGGAGTAGCGCAGATACGCAGTATTTT
NA,NA,TRBJ2-4,TRBV4-1,CASSRTETGTPYF,TGCGCCAGCAGCCGAACGGAAACAGGGACGCCGTACTTC
NA,TRBD2,TRBJ2-1,TRBV14,CASSHRLAGVSDEQFF,TGTGCCAGCAGCCACAGACTAGCGGGAGTCTCGGATGAGCAGTTCTTC
NA,TRBD2,TRBJ2-7,TRBV4-2,CASSQGLAGGIYEQYF,TGTGCCAGCAGCCAGGGTCTAGCGGGAGGGATCTACGAGCAGTACTTC
NA,TRBD1,TRBJ2-1,TRBV7-9,CSSSSPGQSTSEQFF,TGTTCCAGCAGCTCCCCGGGACAGAGTACAAGTGAGCAGTTCTTC
NA,TRBD1,TRBJ2-1,TRBV7-7,CASSVGQGAGNEQFF,TGTGCCAGCAGCGTTGGACAGGGGGCCGGCAATGAGCAGTTCTTC
few,TRBD1,TRBJ1-1,TRBV15,CATSRDMGTATEAFF,TGTGCCACCAGCAGAGATATGGGGACAGCCACTGAAGCTTTCTTT
few,TRBD2,TRBJ2-1,TRBV11-2,CASRPLADSYNEQFF,TGTGCCAGCAGACCCCTAGCGGACTCCTACAATGAGCAGTTCTTC
NA,TRBD1,TRBJ1-2,TRBV6-4,CASSDSSGDRGFNGYTF,TGTGCCAGCAGTGACTCGAGTGGGGACAGGGGGTTCAATGGCTACACCTTC
NA,TRBD2,TRBJ2-7,TRBV10-1,CASSSWTSGSYEQYF,TGCGCCAGCAGTTCCTGGACTAGCGGGTCCTACGAGCAGTACTTC
NA,TRBD2,TRBJ2-1,TRBV7-2,CASSLGIGASGYNEQFF,TGTGCCAGCAGCTTAGGAATTGGGGCTAGCGGCTACAATGAGCAGTTCTTC
NA,NA,TRBJ2-7,TRBV15,CATSRDRSSYEQYF,TGTGCCACCAGCAGAGATCGGTCATCCTACGAGCAGTACTTC
NA,NA,TRBJ1-5,TRBV19,CASLPGARRIYSNQPQHF,TGTGCCAGCCTTCCAGGGGCTCGGAGGATATATAGCAATCAGCCCCAGCATTTT
NA,NA,TRBJ2-5,TRBV9,CASSVGQGLIRETQYF,TGTGCCAGCAGCGTAGGTCAGGGATTGATAAGGGAGACCCAGTACTTC
few,NA,TRBJ2-1,TRBV7-9,CASEDGRTSPEQFF,TGTGCCAGCGAGGACGGGAGAACGAGTCCGGAGCAGTTCTTC
few,NA,TRBJ2-7,TRBV30,CAWSATNFYEQYF,TGTGCCTGGAGTGCCACTAATTTCTACGAGCAGTACTTC
NA,NA,TRBJ2-7,TRBV4-1,CASSQEVNSPYEQYF,TGCGCCAGCAGCCAAGAAGTAAACAGTCCCTACGAGCAGTACTTC
NA,TRBD2,TRBJ2-7,TRBV7-8,CASSIGAGDEQYF,TGTGCCAGCTCAATAGGGGCGGGAGACGAGCAGTACTTC
NA,NA,TRBJ2-7,TRBV19,CASSIPPGEQYF,TGTGCCAGTAGTATACCCCCAGGAGAGCAGTACTTC
NA,NA,TRBJ1-2,TRBV23-1,CASSPRGEKHGYTF,TGCGCCAGCAGCCCCAGGGGAGAGAAGCATGGCTACACCTTC
few,NA,TRBJ1-2,TRBV7-9,CSSSLVGQTYGYTF,TGTTCCAGCAGCTTAGTAGGACAGACCTATGGCTACACCTTC
few,NA,TRBJ2-3,TRBV10-3,CAIKGQGLSTDTQYF,TGTGCCATCAAAGGGCAGGGGCTTAGCACAGATACGCAGTATTTT
NA,TRBD2,TRBJ2-3,TRBV7-2,CASSLLAGGTDTQYF,TGTGCCAGCAGCTTACTAGCGGGAGGGACAGATACGCAGTATTTT
NA,NA,TRBJ2-6,TRBV18,CASSPPGGGSGANVLTF,TGTGCCAGCTCACCACCCGGGGGTGGCTCTGGGGCCAACGTCCTGACTTTC
few,NA,TRBJ1-1,TRBV28,CASVLQGSGPNTEAFF,TGTGCCAGCGTTTTACAGGGTTCTGGACCGAACACTGAAGCTTTCTTT
NA,NA,TRBJ2-3,TRBV5-1,CASLDTGSTDTQYF,TGCGCCAGCTTAGACACAGGGAGCACAGATACGCAGTATTTT
NA,TRBD1,TRBJ1-2,TRBV11-2,CASSLGPTGGFGYTF,TGTGCCAGCAGCTTAGGGCCGACAGGGGGCTTTGGCTACACCTTC
NA,TRBD2,TRBJ2-7,TRBV15,CATGGGGGRVEEQYF,TGTGCCACCGGGGGGGGTGGGGGAAGAGTGGAAGAGCAGTACTTC
few,TRBD2,TRBJ2-7,TRBV5-1,CASSLVPSGSSYEQYF,TGCGCCAGCAGCTTGGTGCCTAGCGGGAGCTCCTACGAGCAGTACTTC
few,TRBD2,TRBJ2-1,TRBV10-3,CAISDVTSGRYNEQFF,TGTGCCATCAGTGATGTAACTAGCGGGAGATACAATGAGCAGTTCTTC
NA,TRBD2,TRBJ2-5,TRBV5-1,CASSPSGRAEETQYF,TGCGCCAGCAGCCCCAGCGGGAGGGCCGAAGAGACCCAGTACTTC
NA,NA,TRBJ2-5,TRBV6-1,CASEGGIGETQYF,TGTGCCAGCGAGGGCGGGATAGGAGAGACCCAGTACTTC